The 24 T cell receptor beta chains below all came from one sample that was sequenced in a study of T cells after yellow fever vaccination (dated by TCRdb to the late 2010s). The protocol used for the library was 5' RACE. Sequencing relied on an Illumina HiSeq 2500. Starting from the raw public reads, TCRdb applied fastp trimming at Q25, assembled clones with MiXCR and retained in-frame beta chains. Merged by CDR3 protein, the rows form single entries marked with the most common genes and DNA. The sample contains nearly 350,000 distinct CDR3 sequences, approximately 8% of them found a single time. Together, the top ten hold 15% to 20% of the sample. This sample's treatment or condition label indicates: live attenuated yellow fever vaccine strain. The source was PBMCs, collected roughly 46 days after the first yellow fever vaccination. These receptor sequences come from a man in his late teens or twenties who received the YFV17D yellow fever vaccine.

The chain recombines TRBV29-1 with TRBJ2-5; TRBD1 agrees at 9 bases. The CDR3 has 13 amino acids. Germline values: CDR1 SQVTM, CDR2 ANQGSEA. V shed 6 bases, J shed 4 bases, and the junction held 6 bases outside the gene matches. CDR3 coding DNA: TGCAGCGTCGACGCGGGACAGGGAGAGACCCAGTACTTC. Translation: CSVDAGQGETQYF.

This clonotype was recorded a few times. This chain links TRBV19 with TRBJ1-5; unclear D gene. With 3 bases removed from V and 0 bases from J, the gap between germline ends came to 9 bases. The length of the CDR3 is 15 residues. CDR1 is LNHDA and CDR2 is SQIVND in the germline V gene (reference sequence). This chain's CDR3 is CASSMADYSNQPQHF. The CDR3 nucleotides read TGTGCCAGTAGTATGGCCGATTATAGCAATCAGCCCCAGCATTTT.

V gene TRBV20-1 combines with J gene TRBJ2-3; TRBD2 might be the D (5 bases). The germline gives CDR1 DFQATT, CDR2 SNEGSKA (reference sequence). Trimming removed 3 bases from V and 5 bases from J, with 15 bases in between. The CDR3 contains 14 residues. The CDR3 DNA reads TGCAGTGCTAGCGGGCGGGCGATGTTAGATACGCAGTATTTT. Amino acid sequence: CSASGRAMLDTQYF.

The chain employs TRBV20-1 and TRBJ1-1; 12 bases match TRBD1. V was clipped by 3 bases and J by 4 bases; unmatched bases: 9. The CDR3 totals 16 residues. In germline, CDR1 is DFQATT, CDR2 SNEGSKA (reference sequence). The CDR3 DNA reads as TGCAGTGCTAGGAAGGGACAGGGGGCGACCGGCACTGAAGCTTTCTTT. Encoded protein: CSARKGQGATGTEAFF.

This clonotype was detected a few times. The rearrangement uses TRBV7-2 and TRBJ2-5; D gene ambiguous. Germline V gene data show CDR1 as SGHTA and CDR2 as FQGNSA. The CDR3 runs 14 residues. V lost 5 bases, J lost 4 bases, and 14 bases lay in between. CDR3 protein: CASSTWTPPETQYF. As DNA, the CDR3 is TGTGCCAGCAGCACTTGGACGCCGCCAGAGACCCAGTACTTC.

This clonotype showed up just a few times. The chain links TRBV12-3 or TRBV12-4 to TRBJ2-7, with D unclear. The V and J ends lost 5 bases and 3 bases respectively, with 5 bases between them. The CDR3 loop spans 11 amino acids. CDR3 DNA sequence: TGTGCCAGCAGTCGAAACTACGAGCAGTACTTC. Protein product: CASSRNYEQYF.

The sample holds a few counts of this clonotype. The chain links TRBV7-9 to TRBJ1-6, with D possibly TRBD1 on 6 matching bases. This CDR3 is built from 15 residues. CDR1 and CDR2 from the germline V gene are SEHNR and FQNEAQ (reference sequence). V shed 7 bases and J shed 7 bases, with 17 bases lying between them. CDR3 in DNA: TGTGCCAGCAACCGGGGGGGGCTTGGGAATTCACCCCTCCACTTT. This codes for CASNRGGLGNSPLHF. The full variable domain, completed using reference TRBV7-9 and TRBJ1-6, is DTGVSQNPRHKITKRGQNVTFRCDPISEHNRLYWYRQTLGQGPEFLTYFQNEAQLEKSRLLSDRFSAERPKGSFSTLEIQRTEQGDSAMYLCASNRGGLGNSPLHFGNGTRLTVT.

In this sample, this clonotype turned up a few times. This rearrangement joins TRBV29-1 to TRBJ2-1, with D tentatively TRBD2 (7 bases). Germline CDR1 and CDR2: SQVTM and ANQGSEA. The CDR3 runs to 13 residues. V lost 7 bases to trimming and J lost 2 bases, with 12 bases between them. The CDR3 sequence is CSGGGRAYNEQFF. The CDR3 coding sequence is TGCAGCGGGGGGGGGCGAGCCTACAATGAGCAGTTCTTC.

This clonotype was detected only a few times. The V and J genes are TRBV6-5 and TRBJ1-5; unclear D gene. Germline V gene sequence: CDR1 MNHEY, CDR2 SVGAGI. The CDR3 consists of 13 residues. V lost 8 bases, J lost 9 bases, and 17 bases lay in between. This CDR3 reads CASGLKGVGPQHF. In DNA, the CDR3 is TGTGCCAGCGGGCTTAAAGGTGTGGGGCCCCAGCATTTT.

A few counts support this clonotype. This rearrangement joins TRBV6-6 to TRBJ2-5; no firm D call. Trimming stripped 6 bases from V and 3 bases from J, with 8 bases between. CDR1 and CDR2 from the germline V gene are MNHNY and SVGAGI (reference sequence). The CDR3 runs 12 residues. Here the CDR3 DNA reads TGTGCCAGCAGATCCCTAAAAGAGACCCAGTACTTC. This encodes CASRSLKETQYF.

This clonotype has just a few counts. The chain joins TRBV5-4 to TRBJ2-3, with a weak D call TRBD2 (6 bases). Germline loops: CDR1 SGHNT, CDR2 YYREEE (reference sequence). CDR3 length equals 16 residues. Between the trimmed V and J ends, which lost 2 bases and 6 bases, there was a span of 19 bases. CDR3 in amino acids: CASSLGGAPLRDTQYF. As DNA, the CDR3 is TGTGCCAGCAGCTTAGGAGGGGCCCCCCTCAGGGATACGCAGTATTTT.

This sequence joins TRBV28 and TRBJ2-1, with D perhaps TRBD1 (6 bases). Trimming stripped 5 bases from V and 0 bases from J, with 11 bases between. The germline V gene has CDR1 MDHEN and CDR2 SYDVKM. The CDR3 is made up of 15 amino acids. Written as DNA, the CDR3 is TGTGCCAGCAGTACCACAGGGAGCTCCTACAATGAGCAGTTCTTC. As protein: CASSTTGSSYNEQFF.

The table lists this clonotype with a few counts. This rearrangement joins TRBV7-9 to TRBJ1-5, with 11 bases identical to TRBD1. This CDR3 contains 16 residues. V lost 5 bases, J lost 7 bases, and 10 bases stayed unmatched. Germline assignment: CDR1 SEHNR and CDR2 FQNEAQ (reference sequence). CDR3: CASSRGTGGLEQPQHF. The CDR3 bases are TGTGCCAGCAGCAGGGGGACAGGGGGATTGGAACAGCCCCAGCATTTT.

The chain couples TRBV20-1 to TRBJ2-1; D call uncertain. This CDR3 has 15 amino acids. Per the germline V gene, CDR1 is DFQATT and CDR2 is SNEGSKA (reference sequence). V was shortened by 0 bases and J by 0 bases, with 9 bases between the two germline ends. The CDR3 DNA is TGCAGTGCTAGAGATCGTCGGTACTCCTACAATGAGCAGTTCTTC. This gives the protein CSARDRRYSYNEQFF.

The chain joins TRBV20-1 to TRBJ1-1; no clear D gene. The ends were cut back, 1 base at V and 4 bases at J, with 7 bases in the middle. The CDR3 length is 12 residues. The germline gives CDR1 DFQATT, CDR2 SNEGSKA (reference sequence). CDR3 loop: CSARGSITEAFF. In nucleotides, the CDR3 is TGCAGTGCTAGAGGGAGTATCACTGAAGCTTTCTTT.

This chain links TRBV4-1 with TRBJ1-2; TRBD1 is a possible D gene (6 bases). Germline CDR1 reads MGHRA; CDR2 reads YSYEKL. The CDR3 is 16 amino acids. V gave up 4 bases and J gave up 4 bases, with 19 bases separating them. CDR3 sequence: CASSPQRTAPSYGYTF. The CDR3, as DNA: TGCGCCAGCAGCCCCCAAAGGACAGCCCCTAGCTATGGCTACACCTTC.

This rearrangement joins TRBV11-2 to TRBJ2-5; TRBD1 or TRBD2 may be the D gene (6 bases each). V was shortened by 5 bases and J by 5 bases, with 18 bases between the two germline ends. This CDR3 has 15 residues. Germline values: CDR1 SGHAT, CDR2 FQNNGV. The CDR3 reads CASSPRGRPGETQYF. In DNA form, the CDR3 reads TGTGCCAGCAGCCCCCGGGGGCGTCCCGGCGAGACCCAGTACTTC.

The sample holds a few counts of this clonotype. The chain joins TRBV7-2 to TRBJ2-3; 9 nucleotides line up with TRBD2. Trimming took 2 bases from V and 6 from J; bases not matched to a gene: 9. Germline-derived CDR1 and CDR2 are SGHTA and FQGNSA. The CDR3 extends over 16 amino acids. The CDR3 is CASSLMQRGAGDTQYF. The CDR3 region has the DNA TGTGCCAGCAGCTTAATGCAGCGGGGGGCTGGGGATACGCAGTATTTT.

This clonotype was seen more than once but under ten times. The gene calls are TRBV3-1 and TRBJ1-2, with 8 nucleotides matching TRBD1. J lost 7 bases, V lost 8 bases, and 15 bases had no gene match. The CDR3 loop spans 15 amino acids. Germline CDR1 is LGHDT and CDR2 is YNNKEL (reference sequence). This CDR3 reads CASFPLDRVISGYTF. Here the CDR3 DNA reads TGTGCCAGCTTCCCTCTGGACAGGGTTATTTCTGGCTACACCTTC.

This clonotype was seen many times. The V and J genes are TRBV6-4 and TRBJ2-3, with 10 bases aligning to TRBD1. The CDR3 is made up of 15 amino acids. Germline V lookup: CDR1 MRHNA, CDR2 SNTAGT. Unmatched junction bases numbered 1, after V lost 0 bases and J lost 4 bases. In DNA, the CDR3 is TGTGCCAGCAGTGACTCGACAGGGGGCGCAGATACGCAGTATTTT. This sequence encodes CASSDSTGGADTQYF.

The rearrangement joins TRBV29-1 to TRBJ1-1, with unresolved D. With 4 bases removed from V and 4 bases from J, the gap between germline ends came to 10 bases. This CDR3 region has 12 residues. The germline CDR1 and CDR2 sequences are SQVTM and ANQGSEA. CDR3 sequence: CSVVRASTEAFF. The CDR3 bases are TGCAGCGTTGTCCGGGCGAGCACTGAAGCTTTCTTT.

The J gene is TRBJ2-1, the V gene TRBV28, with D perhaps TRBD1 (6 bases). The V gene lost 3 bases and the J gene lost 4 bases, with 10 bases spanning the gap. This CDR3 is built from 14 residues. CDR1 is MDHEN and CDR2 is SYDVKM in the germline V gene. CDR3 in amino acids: CASSFQGYYNEQFF. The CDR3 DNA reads TGTGCCAGCAGTTTTCAGGGGTATTACAATGAGCAGTTCTTC. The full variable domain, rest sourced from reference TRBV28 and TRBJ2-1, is DVKVTQSSRYLVKRTGEKVFLECVQDMDHENMFWYRQDPGLGLRLIYFSYDVKMKEKGDIPEGYSVSREKKERFSLILESASTNQTSMYLCASSFQGYYNEQFFGPGTRLTVL.

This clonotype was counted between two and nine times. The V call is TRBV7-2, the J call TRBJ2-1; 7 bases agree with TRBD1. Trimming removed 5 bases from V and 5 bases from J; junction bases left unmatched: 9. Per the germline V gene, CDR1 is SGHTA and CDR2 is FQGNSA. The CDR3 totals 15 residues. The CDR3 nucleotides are TGTGCCAGCAGCGCTATGCAGGGGGTCCACAATGAGCAGTTCTTC. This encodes CASSAMQGVHNEQFF.

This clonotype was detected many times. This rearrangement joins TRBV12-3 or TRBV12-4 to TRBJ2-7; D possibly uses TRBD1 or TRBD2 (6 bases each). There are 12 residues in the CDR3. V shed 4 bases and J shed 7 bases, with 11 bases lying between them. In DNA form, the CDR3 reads TGTGCCAGCAGTTACGGGGGCCGGGAGCAGTACGTC. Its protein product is CASSYGGREQYV.